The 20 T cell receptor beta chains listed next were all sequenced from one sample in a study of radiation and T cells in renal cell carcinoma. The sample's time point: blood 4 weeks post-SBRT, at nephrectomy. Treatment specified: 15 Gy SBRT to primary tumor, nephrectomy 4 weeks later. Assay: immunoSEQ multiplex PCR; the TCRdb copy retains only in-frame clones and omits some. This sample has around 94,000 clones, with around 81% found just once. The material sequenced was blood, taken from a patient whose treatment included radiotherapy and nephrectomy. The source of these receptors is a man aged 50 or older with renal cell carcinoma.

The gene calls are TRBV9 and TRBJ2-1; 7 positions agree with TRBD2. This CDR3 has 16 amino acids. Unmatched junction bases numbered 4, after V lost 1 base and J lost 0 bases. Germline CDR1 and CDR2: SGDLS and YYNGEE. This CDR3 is CASSVMGGSSYNEQFF. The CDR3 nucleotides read TGTGCCAGCAGCGTAATGGGCGGGAGCTCCTACAATGAGCAGTTCTTC.

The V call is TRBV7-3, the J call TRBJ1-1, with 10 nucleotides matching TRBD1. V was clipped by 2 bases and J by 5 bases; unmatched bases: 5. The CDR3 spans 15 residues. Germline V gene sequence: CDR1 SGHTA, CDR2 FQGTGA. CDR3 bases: TGTGCCAGCAGCTTAGAACCGGGACAGGGGACTGAAGCTTTCTTT. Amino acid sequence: CASSLEPGQGTEAFF.

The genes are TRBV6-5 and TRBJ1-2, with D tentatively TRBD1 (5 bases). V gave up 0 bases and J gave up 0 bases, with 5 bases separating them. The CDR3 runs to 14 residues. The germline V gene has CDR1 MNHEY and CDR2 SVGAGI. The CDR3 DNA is TGTGCCAGCAGTTACTCACAGGCTAACTATGGCTACACCTTC. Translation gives CASSYSQANYGYTF.

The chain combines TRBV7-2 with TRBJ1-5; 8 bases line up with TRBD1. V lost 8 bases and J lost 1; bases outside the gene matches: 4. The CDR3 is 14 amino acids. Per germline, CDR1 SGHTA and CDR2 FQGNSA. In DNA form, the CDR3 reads TGTGCCAGCCAGGGGGCGAAGAGCAATCAGCCCCAGCATTTT. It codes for CASQGAKSNQPQHF.

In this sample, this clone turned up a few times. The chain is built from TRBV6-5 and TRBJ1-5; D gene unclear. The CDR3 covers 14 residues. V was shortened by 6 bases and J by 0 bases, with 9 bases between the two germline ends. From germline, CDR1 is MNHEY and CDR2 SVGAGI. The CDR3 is CASSPYYSNQPQHF. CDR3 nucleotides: TGTGCCAGCAGCCCCTATTATAGCAATCAGCCCCAGCATTTT.

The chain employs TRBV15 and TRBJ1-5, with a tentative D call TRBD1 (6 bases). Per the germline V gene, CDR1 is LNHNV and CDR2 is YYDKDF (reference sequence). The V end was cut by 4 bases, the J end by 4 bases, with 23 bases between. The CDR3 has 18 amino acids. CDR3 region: CATSTEFDDRRGNQPQHF. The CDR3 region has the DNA TGTGCCACCAGCACCGAATTCGACGACAGGAGGGGGAATCAGCCCCAGCATTTT.

The CDR3 DNA reads TGTGCCAGTAGGCAAACGACAGGGGGCGACTATGGCTACACCTTC. It specifies CASRQTTGGDYGYTF. The V and J genes are TRBV19 and TRBJ1-2; 10 bases are a match to TRBD1. V lost 6 bases, J lost 3 bases, and 7 bases stayed unmatched. This CDR3 is 15 amino acids long. The germline V gene encodes CDR1 LNHDA and CDR2 SQIVND (reference sequence).

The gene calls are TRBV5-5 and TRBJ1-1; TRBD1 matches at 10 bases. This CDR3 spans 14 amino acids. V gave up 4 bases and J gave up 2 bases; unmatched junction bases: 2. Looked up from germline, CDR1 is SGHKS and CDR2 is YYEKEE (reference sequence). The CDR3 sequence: CASSRDRGNTEAFF. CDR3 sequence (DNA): TGTGCCAGCAGCAGGGACAGGGGAAACACTGAAGCTTTCTTT.

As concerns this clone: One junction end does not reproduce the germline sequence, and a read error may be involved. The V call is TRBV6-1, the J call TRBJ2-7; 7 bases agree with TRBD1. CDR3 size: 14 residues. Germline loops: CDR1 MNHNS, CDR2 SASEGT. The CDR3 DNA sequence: TGTGCCAGCAGTGAAAGCGGCAGGGGGAGTCGGGATCGCTTC. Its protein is CASSESGRGSRDRF.

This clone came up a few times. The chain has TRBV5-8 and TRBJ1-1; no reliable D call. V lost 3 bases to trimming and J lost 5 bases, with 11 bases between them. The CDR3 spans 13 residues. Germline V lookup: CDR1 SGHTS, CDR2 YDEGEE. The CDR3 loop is CASSSLDGTEAFF. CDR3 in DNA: TGTGCCAGCAGCTCTCTCGATGGGACTGAAGCTTTCTTT.

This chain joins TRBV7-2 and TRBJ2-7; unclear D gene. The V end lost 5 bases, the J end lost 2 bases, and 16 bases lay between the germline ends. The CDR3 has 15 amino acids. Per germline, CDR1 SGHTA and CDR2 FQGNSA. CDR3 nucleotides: TGTGCCAGCAGCGTTTCAATAGCCCGGGCCTACGAGCAGTACTTC. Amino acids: CASSVSIARAYEQYF.

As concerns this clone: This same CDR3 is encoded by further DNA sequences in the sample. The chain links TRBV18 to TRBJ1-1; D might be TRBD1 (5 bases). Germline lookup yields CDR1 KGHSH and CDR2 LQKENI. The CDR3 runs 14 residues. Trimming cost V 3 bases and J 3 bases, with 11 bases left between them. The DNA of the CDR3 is TGTGCCAGCTCACCGACTACAGGAGACACTGAAGCTTTCTTT. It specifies CASSPTTGDTEAFF.

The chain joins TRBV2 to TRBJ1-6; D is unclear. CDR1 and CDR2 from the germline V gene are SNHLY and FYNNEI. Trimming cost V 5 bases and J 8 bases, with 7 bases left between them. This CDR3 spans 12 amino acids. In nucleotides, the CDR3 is TGTGCCAGCAGTCTCCGGGATTCACCCCTCCACTTT. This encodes CASSLRDSPLHF.

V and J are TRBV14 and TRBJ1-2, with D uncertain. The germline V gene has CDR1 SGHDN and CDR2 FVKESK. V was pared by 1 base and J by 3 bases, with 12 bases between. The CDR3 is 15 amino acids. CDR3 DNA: TGTGCCAGCAGCCAAGTGTATAATAGGGACTATGGCTACACCTTC. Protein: CASSQVYNRDYGYTF.

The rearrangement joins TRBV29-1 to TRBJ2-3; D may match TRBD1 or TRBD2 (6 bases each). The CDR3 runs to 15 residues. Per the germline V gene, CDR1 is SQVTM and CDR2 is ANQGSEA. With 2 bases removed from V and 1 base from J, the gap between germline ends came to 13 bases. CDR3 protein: CSVEFRGPGTDTQYF. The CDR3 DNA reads TGCAGCGTTGAATTTCGGGGGCCTGGCACAGATACGCAGTATTTT.

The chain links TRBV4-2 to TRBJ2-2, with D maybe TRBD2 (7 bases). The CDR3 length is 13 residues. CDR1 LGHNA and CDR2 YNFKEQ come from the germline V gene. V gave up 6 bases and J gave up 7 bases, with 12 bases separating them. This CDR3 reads CASRGGPIGELFF. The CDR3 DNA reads TGTGCCAGCAGGGGGGGGCCGATCGGGGAGCTGTTTTTT.

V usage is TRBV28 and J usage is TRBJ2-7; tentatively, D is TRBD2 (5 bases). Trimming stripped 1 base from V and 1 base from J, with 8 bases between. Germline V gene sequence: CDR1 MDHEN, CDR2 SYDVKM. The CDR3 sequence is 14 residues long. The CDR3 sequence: CASSLYGESYEQYF. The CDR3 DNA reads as TGTGCCAGCAGTTTATACGGGGAGTCCTACGAGCAGTACTTC.

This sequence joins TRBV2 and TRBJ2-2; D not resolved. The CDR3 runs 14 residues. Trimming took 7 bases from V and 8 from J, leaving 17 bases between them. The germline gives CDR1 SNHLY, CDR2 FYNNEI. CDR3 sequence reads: CASTMERVQGELFF. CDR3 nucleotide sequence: TGTGCCAGCACGATGGAGCGAGTACAAGGGGAGCTGTTTTTT.

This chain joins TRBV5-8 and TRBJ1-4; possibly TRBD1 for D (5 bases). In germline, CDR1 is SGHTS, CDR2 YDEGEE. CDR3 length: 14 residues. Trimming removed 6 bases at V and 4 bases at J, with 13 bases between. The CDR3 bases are TGTGCCAGCAATCTCGGGGCCCATAATGAAAAACTGTTTTTT. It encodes CASNLGAHNEKLFF.

The DNA of the CDR3 is TGTGCCAGCAGCCAAGATCTCAGCGGACTCAACAATGAGCAGTTCTTC. Encoded protein: CASSQDLSGLNNEQFF. The chain links TRBV4-2 to TRBJ2-1, with D maybe TRBD2 (5 bases). Germline V gene data show CDR1 as LGHNA and CDR2 as YNFKEQ. V lost 0 bases and J lost 5, with 14 bases in between. The CDR3 has 16 residues.